The 27 T cell receptor beta chains given below trace back to one sample, sequenced in a study of control samples from healthy donors and cancer patients. Measured with immunoSEQ multiplex PCR; TCRdb has only the in-frame clones, and not every one. Here the sample spans about 110,000 clones, about nine tenths being singletons. The sequenced material came from blood. Receptor source: a human donor in good health. The donor label of this sample is uncertain.

The V call is TRBV11-1, the J call TRBJ1-1; D unresolved. The ends were cut back, 5 bases at V and 1 base at J, with 8 bases in the middle. The CDR3 length is 13 residues. The germline V gene has CDR1 SGHAT and CDR2 FQDESV (reference sequence). The CDR3 protein is CASSHRQNTEAFF. The CDR3 bases are TGTGCCAGCAGCCATAGACAGAACACTGAAGCTTTCTTT.

The chain links TRBV27 to TRBJ2-4; tentatively, D is TRBD2 (6 bases). The CDR3 is made up of 13 amino acids. Per the germline V gene, CDR1 is MNHEY and CDR2 is SMNVEV (reference sequence). V was clipped by 0 bases and J by 9 bases, with 9 bases between them. The CDR3 DNA reads as TGTGCCAGCAGTTTATCGGGGGGACGCATTCAGTACTTC. The encoded protein is CASSLSGGRIQYF.

V and J are TRBV13 and TRBJ1-2; 9 nucleotides match TRBD1. Unmatched junction bases numbered 10, after V lost 3 bases and J lost 5 bases. CDR1 and CDR2 from the germline V gene are PRHDT and FYEKMQ (reference sequence). The CDR3 is 16 residues long. The CDR3 nucleotides read TGTGCCAGCAGCTTGATGCTACAGGGGGCCCGATATGGCTACACCTTC. It translates to CASSLMLQGARYGYTF. The variable domain in full, completed from reference TRBV13 and TRBJ1-2, reads AAGVIQSPRHLIKEKRETATLKCYPIPRHDTVYWYQQGPGQDPQFLISFYEKMQSDKGSIPDRFSAQQFSDYHSELNMSSLELGDSALYFCASSLMLQGARYGYTFGSGTRLTVV.

The V gene is TRBV4-1, the J gene TRBJ1-5; D remains unclear. Germline assignment: CDR1 MGHRA and CDR2 YSYEKL. V was shortened by 4 bases and J by 5 bases, with 12 bases between the two germline ends. The CDR3 length is 14 residues. The CDR3 DNA sequence: TGCGCCAGCAGCCGGGCGACGGAAGATCAGCCCCAGCATTTT. Translating gives CASSRATEDQPQHF.

This clone was counted once. The J gene is TRBJ1-2, the V gene TRBV5-1; D gene unclear. Germline lookup yields CDR1 SGHRS and CDR2 YFSETQ. The CDR3 spans 14 residues. V lost 4 bases and J lost 4, with 14 bases in between. CDR3 residues: CASSIGPSIYGYTF. The CDR3, as DNA: TGCGCCAGCAGCATTGGCCCGTCCATCTATGGCTACACCTTC. The full variable domain, its missing parts supplied by reference TRBV5-1 and TRBJ1-2, is KAGVTQTPRYLIKTRGQQVTLSCSPISGHRSVSWYQQTPGQGLQFLFEYFSETQRNKGNFPGRFSGRQFSNSRSEMNVSTLELGDSALYLCASSIGPSIYGYTFGSGTRLTVV.

The V gene is TRBV2, the J gene TRBJ1-1; D unclear. The CDR3 extends over 13 amino acids. Germline-derived CDR1 and CDR2 are SNHLY and FYNNEI. Between the trimmed V and J ends, which lost 7 bases and 0 bases, there was a span of 9 bases. The CDR3 region has the DNA TGTGCCAGCATTGACCTGATGAACACTGAAGCTTTCTTT. Its translation: CASIDLMNTEAFF.

Only one count was recorded for this clone. The V call is TRBV10-2, the J call TRBJ2-7, with no clear D. Trimming pared 0 bases from V and 4 bases from J, leaving 7 bases between. CDR1 is WSHSY and CDR2 is SAAADI in the germline V gene. This CDR3 has 13 residues. This CDR3 is CASSESVVYEQYF. CDR3 DNA sequence: TGCGCCAGCAGTGAGTCGGTGGTTTACGAGCAGTACTTC.

The chain recombines TRBV19 with TRBJ1-6; the match to TRBD1 covers 11 bases. Trimming at V came to 1 base and at J to 10 bases, leaving 3 bases not matched to a gene. The CDR3 runs to 15 residues. The germline CDR1 and CDR2 sequences are LNHDA and SQIVND (reference sequence). CDR3 protein: CASSIAGQGVSPLHF. The CDR3 nucleotides are TGTGCCAGTAGTATAGCGGGACAGGGGGTGTCACCCCTCCACTTT.

The genes are TRBV7-9 and TRBJ2-6; 9 bases are a match to TRBD1. Trimming took 5 bases from V and 0 from J; bases not matched to a gene: 11. This CDR3 is 19 amino acids long. Germline lookup yields CDR1 SEHNR and CDR2 FQNEAQ (reference sequence). CDR3 in amino acids: CASSARTGTGISGANVLTF. The CDR3 DNA is TGTGCCAGCAGCGCCCGAACCGGGACAGGGATCTCTGGGGCCAACGTCCTGACTTTC.

In DNA form, the CDR3 reads TGTGCCAGCAGTGAAGCAACAGGGTCCGTAGGTTCACCCCTCCACTTT. As protein: CASSEATGSVGSPLHF. The V gene is TRBV6-1, the J gene TRBJ1-6, with a tentative D call TRBD1 (6 bases). Germline V gene data show CDR1 as MNHNS and CDR2 as SASEGT. The CDR3 totals 16 residues. Trimming shortened V by 0 bases and J by 9 bases, and 15 bases separated the two germline ends.

Here the CDR3 DNA reads TGTGCCAGCAGCTTAGATCCGGGGTGGGGGAACACTGAAGCTTTCTTT. Protein: CASSLDPGWGNTEAFF. This chain connects TRBV11-2 to TRBJ1-1; D unclear. Germline V lookup: CDR1 SGHAT, CDR2 FQNNGV. This CDR3 has 16 amino acids. V was pared by 0 bases and J by 1 base, with 12 bases between.

This sequence joins TRBV7-9 and TRBJ1-4; D possibly corresponds to TRBD1 (5 bases). V lost 3 bases and J lost 8, with 22 bases in between. Germline CDR1 is SEHNR and CDR2 is FQNEAQ (reference sequence). This CDR3 has 17 residues. The CDR3 loop is CASSFQAIAYGGEKLFF. The CDR3 coding sequence is TGTGCCAGCAGCTTTCAGGCTATCGCGTACGGGGGGGAAAAACTGTTTTTT.

The chain carries TRBV19 and TRBJ2-2; D unresolved. Germline V lookup: CDR1 LNHDA, CDR2 SQIVND (reference sequence). This CDR3 region has 13 residues. V was shortened by 3 bases and J by 6 bases, with 8 bases between the two germline ends. The chain's CDR3 is CASSIASAGELFF. CDR3 DNA sequence: TGTGCCAGTAGTATCGCCAGCGCCGGGGAGCTGTTTTTT.

The chain combines TRBV19 with TRBJ2-5; D may match TRBD1 or TRBD2 (5 bases each). Trimming pared 9 bases from V and 4 bases from J, leaving 15 bases between. Germline-derived CDR1 and CDR2 are LNHDA and SQIVND (reference sequence). The CDR3 sequence is 13 residues long. The CDR3, as DNA: TGTGCCAGCAGGTCCGGGGCGGGAGAGACCCAGTACTTC. This encodes CASRSGAGETQYF.

The gene calls are TRBV6-6 and TRBJ2-3; D might be TRBD2 (5 bases). Between the trimmed V and J ends, which lost 7 bases and 14 bases, there was a span of 13 bases. Looked up from germline, CDR1 is MNHNY and CDR2 is SVGAGI (reference sequence). CDR3 length: 10 amino acids. The CDR3 DNA reads TGTGCCAGCATCGGTCAGGCGGGGTATTTT. Protein: CASIGQAGYF.

The chain recombines TRBV9 with TRBJ2-7, with D hard to call. V lost 2 bases, J lost 3 bases, and 18 bases lay in between. Looked up from germline, CDR1 is SGDLS and CDR2 is YYNGEE. The length of the CDR3 is 16 residues. The CDR3: CASSVGPESFFYEQYF. CDR3 DNA sequence: TGTGCCAGCAGCGTCGGCCCCGAATCTTTTTTCTACGAGCAGTACTTC.

The chain recombines TRBV6-1 with TRBJ1-5, with D possibly TRBD1 on 6 matching bases. CDR1 and CDR2 from the germline V gene are MNHNS and SASEGT. There are 18 residues in the CDR3. The V and J ends lost 3 bases and 0 bases respectively, with 18 bases between them. The CDR3 sequence: CASSDRDGTFYSNQPQHF. DNA for the CDR3: TGTGCCAGCAGTGACCGGGACGGGACATTCTATAGCAATCAGCCCCAGCATTTT.

V gene TRBV27 combines with J gene TRBJ2-3; 9 nucleotides match TRBD1. This CDR3 has 17 residues. Trimming took 4 bases from V and 2 from J; bases not matched to a gene: 10. The germline V gene encodes CDR1 MNHEY and CDR2 SMNVEV (reference sequence). CDR3 sequence: CASSSNDRGDYTDTQYF. Here the CDR3 DNA reads TGTGCCAGCAGTTCGAACGACAGGGGGGACTACACAGATACGCAGTATTTT.

This CDR3 is CAWRSGGNYEQYF. CDR3 coding DNA: TGTGCCTGGCGGTCGGGAGGGAACTACGAGCAGTACTTC. The chain employs TRBV30 and TRBJ2-7, with TRBD2 matching over 8 bases. Germline loops: CDR1 GTSNPN, CDR2 SVGIG (reference sequence). V lost 5 bases and J lost 3; bases outside the gene matches: 6. The CDR3 consists of 13 residues.

The V gene is TRBV11-3, the J gene TRBJ2-7; TRBD2 matches 11 bases. The CDR3 has 15 amino acids. Germline CDR1 is SGHNT and CDR2 is YENEEA. V shed 5 bases and J 4 bases; nucleotides not matched to a gene: 7. In nucleotides, the CDR3 is TGTGCCAGCAGCATGGGACTAGCGGAAAGATACGAGCAGTACGTC. Translated, it gives CASSMGLAERYEQYV.

This clone appeared a single time. The chain employs TRBV6-5 and TRBJ1-5; 8 bases map to TRBD1. Germline assignment: CDR1 MNHEY and CDR2 SVGAGI. The CDR3 covers 14 residues. V lost 8 bases, J lost 4 bases, and 7 bases stayed unmatched. CDR3 DNA sequence: TGTGCCAGCCTTCGGACAGGGCCTAATCAGCCCCAGCATTTT. Its protein is CASLRTGPNQPQHF.

The chain links TRBV2 to TRBJ2-3, with 8 bases aligning to TRBD1. The CDR3 runs to 17 residues. Trimming cost V 7 bases and J 3 bases; bases outside gene matches: 15. Germline loops: CDR1 SNHLY, CDR2 FYNNEI. DNA of the CDR3: TGTGCCAGCAATTGGGACAGGCTCGGTGGAGGGACAGATACGCAGTATTTT. Its protein is CASNWDRLGGGTDTQYF.

The chain links TRBV5-1 to TRBJ1-3; D unclear. CDR3 length: 12 amino acids. CDR1 is SGHRS, CDR2 YFSETQ, per germline. With 2 bases removed from V and 4 bases from J, the gap between germline ends came to 4 bases. The CDR3, as DNA: TGCGCCAGCAGCTTCCAAGGAAACACCATATATTTT. Translated, it gives CASSFQGNTIYF.

This chain connects TRBV6-1 to TRBJ2-2, with D unresolved. The CDR3 contains 15 residues. From germline, CDR1 is MNHNS and CDR2 SASEGT. Trimming took off 3 bases at V and 1 base at J, with 9 bases between the two ends. The chain's CDR3 is CASSEGPGNTGELFF. CDR3 nucleotide sequence: TGTGCCAGCAGTGAGGGCCCAGGGAACACCGGGGAGCTGTTTTTT.

The rearrangement uses TRBV14 and TRBJ1-4; the D is unclear. Trimming took 1 base from V and 12 from J, leaving 21 bases between them. Germline CDR1 is SGHDN and CDR2 is FVKESK. The CDR3 loop spans 16 amino acids. Written as DNA, the CDR3 is TGTGCCAGCAGCCAAGTTTTATCGGTGCGCCAGGAGGAACTGTTTTTT. Amino acid sequence: CASSQVLSVRQEELFF.

The gene calls are TRBV19 and TRBJ2-1; maybe TRBD2 (5 bases). V was shortened by 4 bases and J by 6 bases, with 13 bases between the two germline ends. The germline gives CDR1 LNHDA, CDR2 SQIVND (reference sequence). The CDR3 is 14 amino acids. For the CDR3, the DNA is TGTGCCAGTAGTACGCGGACTCTTCCCAATGAGCAGTTCTTC. Amino acid sequence: CASSTRTLPNEQFF.

The chain links TRBV5-5 to TRBJ2-1, with 10 bases lining up with TRBD2. The V segment lost 8 bases and the J segment 7 bases; nucleotides outside the gene matches: 6. The germline gives CDR1 SGHKS, CDR2 YYEKEE (reference sequence). CDR3 size: 13 residues. Here the CDR3 DNA reads TGTGCCAGTGCTAGCGGGGGAGCAAATGAGCAGTTCTTC. Protein sequence: CASASGGANEQFF.